These 29 T cell receptor beta chains share one sample of origin, sequenced in a study of T-cell reconstitution after alpha-beta-depleted transplantation in children. Preparation of the TCRbeta library was carried out with unique molecular identifiers. In TCRdb, the PCR reads were re-called with MiXCR into one record per CDR3 protein. The table has about 900,000 distinct CDR3 sequences, about 29% seen once. The material sequenced was PBMCs, mostly from graft donor cells, taken 360 days after TCRalphabeta/CD19-depleted stem cell transplant. These receptors were taken from a boy in the first two years of life who had a stem cell transplant for SCID, so the T cells may come from the graft donor.

The genes are TRBV30 and TRBJ1-4, with D possibly matching TRBD1 (5 bases). Per germline, CDR1 GTSNPN and CDR2 SVGIG (reference sequence). Trimming took 0 bases from V and 8 from J, leaving 7 bases between them. CDR3 size: 12 residues. The CDR3 DNA sequence: TGTGCCTGGAGTGTGAGGGGCGAAAAACTGTTTTTT. Translating it yields CAWSVRGEKLFF.

V and J are TRBV19 and TRBJ2-3, with D possibly being TRBD1 (6 bases). V was pared by 6 bases and J by 3 bases, with 13 bases between. The CDR3 covers 14 residues. The V gene's germline CDR1 is LNHDA and CDR2 SQIVND (reference sequence). CDR3 sequence (DNA): TGTGCCAGTAGGACGACAGGAGCGACAGATACGCAGTATTTT. The encoded protein is CASRTTGATDTQYF.

In its sample, this clonotype was seen a few times. The chain couples TRBV29-1 to TRBJ2-1; 9 bases match TRBD2. The CDR3 runs to 14 residues. V shed 5 bases, J shed 5 bases, and the junction held 7 bases outside the gene matches. Germline loops: CDR1 SQVTM, CDR2 ANQGSEA. CDR3 DNA sequence: TGCAGCGTTAGCGGGGGGCCTTTTAACAATGAGCAGTTCTTC. Protein: CSVSGGPFNNEQFF.

The chain joins TRBV5-6 to TRBJ2-2; the D is unclear. The CDR3 loop spans 16 amino acids. Trimming removed 4 bases from V and 0 bases from J, with 13 bases in between. Germline CDR1 reads SGHDT; CDR2 reads YYEEEE. The CDR3 DNA is TGTGCCAGCAGCCGGAACCAGAGAGCGAACACCGGGGAGCTGTTTTTT. It encodes CASSRNQRANTGELFF.

The V gene is TRBV7-9, the J gene TRBJ2-3; D perhaps matches TRBD2 (6 bases). The CDR3 runs 16 residues. Between the trimmed V and J ends, which lost 6 bases and 8 bases, there was a span of 24 bases. CDR1 and CDR2 (germline): SEHNR, FQNEAQ (reference sequence). The CDR3 DNA sequence: TGTGCCAGCAGGACCCAAGGGACTTCTCGCCGGGGTACGCAGTATTTT. The encoded protein is CASRTQGTSRRGTQYF. Variable domain in full (rest from reference TRBV7-9 and TRBJ2-3): DTGVSQNPRHKITKRGQNVTFRCDPISEHNRLYWYRQTLGQGPEFLTYFQNEAQLEKSRLLSDRFSAERPKGSFSTLEIQRTEQGDSAMYLCASRTQGTSRRGTQYFGPGTRLTVL.

This chain links TRBV18 with TRBJ2-3, with 7 nucleotides matching TRBD1. V lost 4 bases to trimming and J lost 2 bases; unmatched junction nucleotides: 9. Germline V gene data show CDR1 as KGHSH and CDR2 as LQKENI. CDR3 length: 16 residues. The CDR3 loop is CASSRIGTEYTDTQYF. In DNA form, the CDR3 reads TGTGCCAGCTCACGTATCGGGACAGAGTACACAGATACGCAGTATTTT.

In this sample, this clonotype turned up once. The junction departs from germline at one end; a sequencing error may be responsible. The V and J genes are TRBV19 and TRBJ1-2; 7 bases match TRBD1. The CDR3 extends over 15 amino acids. Germline CDR1 reads LNHDA; CDR2 reads SQIVND (reference sequence). The CDR3, as DNA: TGTGCCAGTAGTCTAGAGGGGGCCGGGTACTATGGCTACACCTTC. Amino acid sequence: CASSLEGAGYYGYTF.

This rearrangement joins TRBV4-1 to TRBJ2-3; D assignment may be TRBD1 or TRBD2 (5 bases each). CDR1 and CDR2 (germline): MGHRA, YSYEKL. The CDR3 loop spans 17 amino acids. Trimming took off 0 bases at V and 1 base at J, with 14 bases between the two ends. The CDR3 DNA reads TGCGCCAGCAGCCAAGATCGGGGCCCGATCGGCACAGATACGCAGTATTTT. Its translation: CASSQDRGPIGTDTQYF.

The rearrangement uses TRBV5-1 and TRBJ1-2; D ambiguous. V was trimmed by 0 bases and J by 4 bases, leaving 10 bases between them. Germline V lookup: CDR1 SGHRS, CDR2 YFSETQ. The CDR3 covers 14 residues. The CDR3 region has the DNA TGCGCCAGCAGCTTGGATCAGGCGGCCTATGGCTACACCTTC. It specifies CASSLDQAAYGYTF.

J is TRBJ2-7 and V is TRBV20-1; D is possibly TRBD1 (6 bases). This CDR3 comprises 13 residues. V lost 5 bases, J lost 1 base, and 12 bases lay in between. In germline, CDR1 is DFQATT, CDR2 SNEGSKA (reference sequence). Here the CDR3 reads CSASTGASYEQYF. The CDR3 bases are TGCAGTGCTTCGACAGGTGCTTCCTACGAGCAGTACTTC.

The V call is TRBV7-2, the J call TRBJ2-7; D gene unclear. The CDR3 length is 13 residues. Per germline, CDR1 SGHTA and CDR2 FQGNSA. The germline V and J ends were trimmed by 2 bases and 3 bases, with 8 bases remaining between them. The CDR3 DNA is TGTGCCAGCAGCTTAACGACGCACTACGAGCAGTACTTC. Its translation is CASSLTTHYEQYF.

This chain uses TRBV29-1 with TRBJ2-6, with D perhaps matching TRBD1 (5 bases). Germline CDR1 is SQVTM and CDR2 is ANQGSEA. The CDR3 sequence is 13 residues long. V gave up 7 bases and J gave up 2 bases, with 9 bases separating them. The CDR3 spells CSAQQAGANVLTF. As DNA, the CDR3 is TGCAGCGCCCAACAGGCTGGGGCCAACGTCCTGACTTTC.

This rearrangement joins TRBV6-1 to TRBJ2-1, with 9 bases aligning to TRBD1. Germline values: CDR1 MNHNS, CDR2 SASEGT. V shed 11 bases and J 5 bases; nucleotides not matched to a gene: 16. This CDR3 is 16 amino acids long. CDR3 DNA: TGTGCCGGGCCGGACCTTAGGACAGGGGTTAACAATGAGCAGTTCTTC. The encoded protein is CAGPDLRTGVNNEQFF.

V gene TRBV28 combines with J gene TRBJ2-5; TRBD2 agrees at 9 bases. This CDR3 is 18 amino acids long. The germline V gene has CDR1 MDHEN and CDR2 SYDVKM. Losses at the gene ends were 6 bases for V and 4 bases for J; bases not matched to a gene: 18. In DNA, the CDR3 is TGTGCCAGCAGGAGGGCCTTAGAGGGACTAGCTTTCCCAGAGACCCAGTACTTC. Translated, it gives CASRRALEGLAFPETQYF.

The genes are TRBV10-2 and TRBJ2-2, with 9 bases aligning to TRBD1. Losses at the gene ends were 6 bases for V and 5 bases for J; bases not matched to a gene: 10. This CDR3 region has 16 residues. Germline V gene data show CDR1 as WSHSY and CDR2 as SAAADI. The chain's CDR3 is CASRGDRAKLTGELFF. For the CDR3, the DNA is TGCGCCAGCAGGGGGGACAGGGCGAAATTGACCGGGGAGCTGTTTTTT.

This chain joins TRBV12-3 or TRBV12-4 and TRBJ2-1, with 9 bases that match TRBD2. The J segment lost 10 bases and the V segment lost 6 bases, leaving 13 bases of the junction unmatched. The length of the CDR3 is 15 residues. In DNA, the CDR3 is TGTGCCAGCAGCTCGGGACTAGCCCGGGGGTACGAGCAGTTCTTC. Translating gives CASSSGLARGYEQFF.

V usage is TRBV7-2 and J usage is TRBJ2-1, with 10 bases identical to TRBD1. CDR1 and CDR2 from the germline V gene are SGHTA and FQGNSA. V trimming: 3 bases; J trimming: 7 bases; junction bases outside the gene matches: 3. The CDR3 extends over 14 amino acids. CDR3 coding DNA: TGTGCCAGCAGCTTGACAGGGGGCATAAATGAGCAGTTCTTC. Its protein product is CASSLTGGINEQFF.

This clonotype was seen only a few times. J is TRBJ2-5 and V is TRBV7-8; the D is unclear. The CDR3 runs to 11 residues. The germline gives CDR1 SGHVS, CDR2 FQNEAQ. Between the trimmed V and J ends, which lost 3 bases and 6 bases, there was a span of 5 bases. The CDR3 DNA sequence: TGTGCCAGCAGCTTGACTCAGACCCAGTACTTC. This encodes CASSLTQTQYF.

The rearrangement joins TRBV9 to TRBJ2-2, with TRBD1 identical over 10 bases. This CDR3 comprises 16 residues. J gave up 5 bases and V 4 bases, and 8 bases lay outside the gene matches. CDR1 is SGDLS and CDR2 is YYNGEE in the germline V gene. The CDR3: CASSILGQGGTGELFF. CDR3 coding DNA: TGTGCCAGCAGCATCCTAGGACAGGGGGGGACCGGGGAGCTGTTTTTT.

This clonotype occurred a few times. The chain uses TRBV4-2 and TRBJ1-2; 7 nucleotides match TRBD1. The CDR3 covers 18 residues. After removal of 0 bases from V and 4 bases from J, the junction contained 14 bases not matched to a gene. Germline V lookup: CDR1 LGHNA, CDR2 YNFKEQ. The CDR3 DNA is TGTGCCAGCAGCCAAGAGGGGGAGAGTCCCGGGACAGTCTATGGCTACACCTTC. Translating gives CASSQEGESPGTVYGYTF.

This clonotype was seen only a few times. This chain joins TRBV5-1 and TRBJ2-5, with TRBD2 matching 12 bases. CDR3 length: 14 residues. Trimming removed 7 bases from V and 3 bases from J; junction bases left unmatched: 4. Germline CDR1 is SGHRS and CDR2 is YFSETQ. The CDR3 DNA sequence: TGCGCCAGCCGCCGACTAGCGGGGGAAGAGACCCAGTACTTC. Its protein product is CASRRLAGEETQYF.

The chain combines TRBV15 with TRBJ1-1; no reliable D call. This CDR3 has 14 residues. Germline V gives CDR1 LNHNV, CDR2 YYDKDF (reference sequence). Trimming removed 2 bases at V and 5 bases at J, with 12 bases between. The CDR3 nucleotides are TGTGCCACCAGCAGACAAGGAGGGAAGACTGAAGCTTTCTTT. It specifies CATSRQGGKTEAFF.

This clonotype has only a few counts. V usage is TRBV4-2 and J usage is TRBJ1-1, with D uncertain. The CDR3 is 14 residues long. Germline CDR1 is LGHNA and CDR2 is YNFKEQ. Trimming shortened V by 0 bases and J by 3 bases, and 8 bases separated the two germline ends. DNA for the CDR3: TGTGCCAGCAGCCAAGATCTCAGCGACACTGAAGCTTTCTTT. Amino acid sequence: CASSQDLSDTEAFF.

The chain carries TRBV2 and TRBJ2-3; D remains unclear. V was pared by 5 bases and J by 4 bases, with 4 bases between. The germline gives CDR1 SNHLY, CDR2 FYNNEI. The CDR3 sequence is 11 residues long. Written as DNA, the CDR3 is TGTGCCAGCAGTAATGCAGATACGCAGTATTTT. This codes for CASSNADTQYF.

V gene TRBV9 combines with J gene TRBJ1-2, with D possibly being TRBD1 (6 bases). Germline CDR1 is SGDLS and CDR2 is YYNGEE. V lost 0 bases and J lost 7, with 13 bases in between. The CDR3 loop spans 14 amino acids. For the CDR3, the DNA is TGTGCCAGCAGCGTAGGCACAGGGAGGTCTGGCTACACCTTC. It yields the protein CASSVGTGRSGYTF.

The gene calls are TRBV5-1 and TRBJ2-5, with 11 bases aligning to TRBD1. This CDR3 region has 16 residues. V lost 3 bases to trimming and J lost 1 base; unmatched junction nucleotides: 5. Germline assignment: CDR1 SGHRS and CDR2 YFSETQ. The CDR3 region is CASSSGQGAIQETQYF. The CDR3 nucleotides read TGCGCCAGCAGCTCAGGACAGGGGGCCATCCAAGAGACCCAGTACTTC.

This clonotype appeared a few times. The V call is TRBV5-1, the J call TRBJ2-3; the D gene is possibly TRBD2 (5 bases). The V and J ends lost 3 bases and 0 bases respectively, with 11 bases between them. Germline CDR1 and CDR2: SGHRS and YFSETQ. The CDR3 runs to 15 residues. The CDR3 nucleotides read TGCGCCAGCAGCTCCGAGGGCGCTAGCACAGATACGCAGTATTTT. As protein: CASSSEGASTDTQYF.

This clonotype was observed a few times. J is TRBJ2-1 and V is TRBV5-6; 13 bases are a match to TRBD2. The J segment lost 7 bases and the V segment lost 3 bases, leaving 7 bases of the junction unmatched. The CDR3 runs to 16 residues. Per the germline V gene, CDR1 is SGHDT and CDR2 is YYEEEE. The CDR3 DNA reads as TGTGCCAGCAGCTACGTCGGGACTAGCGGGGTTAATGAGCAGTTCTTC. It yields the protein CASSYVGTSGVNEQFF.

This clonotype was seen ten or more times. Its ends do not fully match the called genes, so a read error is possible. This rearrangement joins TRBV5-1 to TRBJ1-1, with D uncertain. Germline CDR1 and CDR2: SGHRS and YFSETQ. The CDR3 length is 15 residues. The CDR3 loop is CASSLEGGGNTEAFF. The CDR3 DNA follows: TGTGCCAGCAGCTTAGAAGGAGGAGGGAACACTGAAGCTTTCTTT. The entire variable domain, with the rest obtained from reference TRBV5-1 and TRBJ1-1, is as follows: KAGVTQTPRYLIKTRGQQVTLSCSPISGHRSVSWYQQTPGQGLQFLFEYFSETQRNKGNFPGRFSGRQFSNSRSEMNVSTLELGDSALYLCASSLEGGGNTEAFFGQGTRLTVV.